Below, 13 T cell receptor beta chains from the same sample are listed, as sequenced in a study of blood T cell repertoires in COVID-19. Repertoires were generated with immunoSEQ multiplex PCR, while TCRdb's copy carries only in-frame clones and drops some. The data hold under 200,000 clones, with around 83% observed a single time. The sample taken for sequencing was peripheral blood. These receptor sequences come from an older man who had recovered from COVID-19.

V gene TRBV7-6 combines with J gene TRBJ1-6; a possible D gene is TRBD1 (6 bases). Trimming pared 2 bases from V and 10 bases from J, leaving 15 bases between. Germline loops: CDR1 SGHVS, CDR2 FNYEAQ. The CDR3 is made up of 15 amino acids. CDR3 sequence: CASSLRQEFGSPLHF. For the CDR3, the DNA is TGTGCCAGCAGCTTACGACAGGAATTTGGCTCACCCCTCCACTTT. The whole variable domain, remainder taken from reference TRBV7-6 and TRBJ1-6, is GAGVSQSPRYKVTKRGQDVALRCDPISGHVSLYWYRQALGQGPEFLTYFNYEAQQDKSGLPNDRFSAERPEGSISTLTIQRTEQRDSAMYRCASSLRQEFGSPLHFGNGTRLTVT.

The chain has TRBV18 and TRBJ1-4; D gene ambiguous. Trimming took off 0 bases at V and 4 bases at J, with 9 bases between the two ends. Per germline, CDR1 KGHSH and CDR2 LQKENI. The CDR3 spans 15 residues. CDR3 in DNA: TGTGCCAGCTCACCACCCGCAGGAGGTAATGAAAAACTGTTTTTT. Its protein is CASSPPAGGNEKLFF.

The CDR3 protein is CASSGDRGTYEQYF. Written as DNA, the CDR3 is TGTGCCAGCAGCGGCGACAGGGGAACCTACGAGCAGTACTTC. The rearrangement joins TRBV5-4 to TRBJ2-7, with TRBD1 matching 8 bases. Germline values: CDR1 SGHNT, CDR2 YYREEE (reference sequence). V dropped 4 bases and J dropped 2; count of bases not matched to a gene: 5. The CDR3 has 14 residues. Variable domain in full (rest from reference TRBV5-4 and TRBJ2-7): ETGVTQSPTHLIKTRGQQVTLRCSSQSGHNTVSWYQQALGQGPQFIFQYYREEENGRGNFPPRFSGLQFPNYSSELNVNALELDDSALYLCASSGDRGTYEQYFGPGTRLTVT.

This chain links TRBV28 with TRBJ2-1, with 12 bases that match TRBD2. Trimming at V came to 3 bases and at J to 5 bases, leaving 5 bases not matched to a gene. Looked up from germline, CDR1 is MDHEN and CDR2 is SYDVKM. This CDR3 is 16 amino acids long. The CDR3 protein is CASSFLRTSGNNEQFF. The CDR3 DNA reads as TGTGCCAGCAGTTTCTTACGGACTAGCGGGAACAATGAGCAGTTCTTC.

J is TRBJ2-1 and V is TRBV9, with 8 nucleotides matching TRBD2. The CDR3 sequence is 14 residues long. Germline V CDR1 and CDR2: SGDLS, YYNGEE. After removal of 5 bases from V and 9 bases from J, the junction contained 10 bases not matched to a gene. In nucleotides, the CDR3 is TGTGCCAGCAGTGCCGGGACTAGTAGGTCTGAGCAGTTCTTC. Encoded protein: CASSAGTSRSEQFF.

This sequence joins TRBV6-5 and TRBJ1-1; 7 bases match TRBD1. The V gene's germline CDR1 is MNHEY and CDR2 SVGAGI. With V trimmed by 2 bases and J by 1 base, 4 bases remained unmatched. This CDR3 is 15 amino acids long. The CDR3 loop is CASSYTGQANTEAFF. CDR3 nucleotide sequence: TGTGCCAGCAGTTACACAGGACAGGCGAACACTGAAGCTTTCTTT.

V usage is TRBV29-1 and J usage is TRBJ1-1, with a possible D match to TRBD1 (6 bases). The CDR3 contains 13 residues. The V gene's germline CDR1 is SQVTM and CDR2 ANQGSEA. Trimming pared 4 bases from V and 6 bases from J, leaving 15 bases between. CDR3 loop: CSVASQGPPEAFF. In DNA form, the CDR3 reads TGCAGCGTTGCGTCCCAGGGGCCCCCTGAAGCTTTCTTT. Full variable domain (rest looked up from reference TRBV29-1 and TRBJ1-1): SAVISQKPSRDICQRGTSLTIQCQVDSQVTMMFWYRQQPGQSLTLIATANQGSEATYESGFVIDKFPISRPNLTFSTLTVSNMSPEDSSIYLCSVASQGPPEAFFGQGTRLTVV.

In its sample, this clone was seen a few times. The rearrangement joins TRBV19 to TRBJ1-5; D is uncertain. Germline V lookup: CDR1 LNHDA, CDR2 SQIVND (reference sequence). Between the trimmed V and J ends, which lost 7 bases and 0 bases, there was a span of 19 bases. The CDR3 covers 17 residues. CDR3 amino acids: CASTGDRLLNSNQPQHF. The CDR3 coding sequence is TGTGCCAGTACCGGGGATCGATTATTAAATAGCAATCAGCCCCAGCATTTT.

The V and J genes are TRBV5-6 and TRBJ2-7; the match to TRBD2 covers 8 bases. CDR3 length equals 15 residues. Germline V gives CDR1 SGHDT, CDR2 YYEEEE. Unmatched junction bases numbered 4, after V lost 2 bases and J lost 0 bases. The CDR3 DNA is TGTGCCAGCAGCTTCGGGAGGGCCCTCTCCTACGAGCAGTACTTC. Encoded protein: CASSFGRALSYEQYF.

The chain links TRBV7-2 to TRBJ2-3; perhaps TRBD2 as D (5 bases). V gave up 0 bases and J gave up 1 base, with 8 bases separating them. From germline, CDR1 is SGHTA and CDR2 FQGNSA. The CDR3 is 15 residues long. The CDR3 DNA is TGTGCCAGCAGCTTAGCACGGGAACGCACAGATACGCAGTATTTT. Translating gives CASSLARERTDTQYF.

The chain is built from TRBV2 and TRBJ2-1; 10 bases match TRBD2. With V trimmed by 6 bases and J by 7 bases, 6 bases remained unmatched. Germline CDR1 reads SNHLY; CDR2 reads FYNNEI. The CDR3 runs 14 residues. CDR3 residues: CASRQREGRNEQFF. The DNA of the CDR3 is TGTGCCAGCAGACAGCGGGAGGGAAGGAATGAGCAGTTCTTC. The full variable domain, in which reference TRBV2 and TRBJ2-1 provide the parts outside the CDR3, is EPEVTQTPSHQVTQMGQEVILRCVPISNHLYFYWYRQILGQKVEFLVSFYNNEISEKSEIFDDQFSVERPDGSNFTLKIRSTKLEDSAMYFCASRQREGRNEQFFGPGTRLTVL.

The rearrangement uses TRBV7-9 and TRBJ1-5; 7 positions agree with TRBD1. Trimming cost V 5 bases and J 4 bases; bases outside gene matches: 11. This CDR3 region has 16 residues. Germline assignment: CDR1 SEHNR and CDR2 FQNEAQ (reference sequence). The CDR3 loop reads CASSLSGTRGNQPQHF. DNA for the CDR3: TGTGCCAGCAGCCTTTCCGGGACCAGGGGGAATCAGCCCCAGCATTTT.

The V and J genes are TRBV18 and TRBJ2-4; D not resolved. V lost 1 base to trimming and J lost 4 bases, with 11 bases between them. This CDR3 contains 15 residues. Germline V gives CDR1 KGHSH, CDR2 LQKENI. The CDR3 DNA sequence: TGTGCCAGCTCACCACGGGCCGACATTAAAAACATTCAGTACTTC. This codes for CASSPRADIKNIQYF.